The 19 T cell receptor beta chains reported below all come from one sample, sequenced in a study of cytomegalovirus exposure and HLA in healthy donors. PCR involved 60 Vbeta and 13 Jbeta primers. Some clones are missing from TCRdb's copy, which holds only in-frame ones; the method was immunoSEQ multiplex PCR. The repertoire holds about 200,000 clones, roughly 80% seen once, with around 1.7% in the top ten. Sequenced sample: PBMCs. Receptors were obtained from a woman aged 18-30 years in good health and CMV-seronegative.

This clone has only a few counts. The chain links TRBV6-5 to TRBJ1-4; D not resolved. V shed 0 bases and J shed 5 bases, with 7 bases lying between them. The V gene's germline CDR1 is MNHEY and CDR2 SVGAGI. The CDR3 extends over 14 amino acids. As DNA, the CDR3 is TGTGCCAGCAGTTACTCAATCCAGAATGAAAAACTGTTTTTT. Translated: CASSYSIQNEKLFF.

V usage is TRBV29-1 and J usage is TRBJ2-7; D remains ambiguous. Trimming left V 7 bases short and J 3 bases short, with 10 bases between. CDR1 and CDR2 (germline): SQVTM, ANQGSEA. The CDR3 has 11 residues. CDR3 in amino acids: CSGLTGYEQYF. The CDR3, as DNA: TGCAGCGGGTTGACGGGCTACGAGCAGTACTTC.

CDR3 protein: CSVGGQGVTDTQYF. In nucleotides, the CDR3 is TGCAGCGTTGGGGGGCAGGGGGTCACAGATACGCAGTATTTT. This chain links TRBV29-1 with TRBJ2-3; TRBD1 matches 7 bases. Germline CDR1 is SQVTM and CDR2 is ANQGSEA. This CDR3 region has 14 residues. Trimming removed 4 bases from V and 2 bases from J; junction bases left unmatched: 6.

The chain is built from TRBV4-2 and TRBJ2-7; 7 positions agree with TRBD2. This CDR3 is 16 amino acids long. Germline CDR1 LGHNA, CDR2 YNFKEQ. The junction had 9 bases not matched to a gene; V was cut back by 0 bases and J by 4 bases. The CDR3 here is CASSQDDGREKYEQYF. CDR3 coding DNA: TGTGCCAGCAGCCAAGATGATGGGCGGGAGAAGTACGAGCAGTACTTC.

The chain uses TRBV5-4 and TRBJ1-2; the D is unclear. The CDR3 contains 13 residues. V shed 6 bases and J shed 5 bases, with 14 bases lying between them. Per the germline V gene, CDR1 is SGHNT and CDR2 is YYREEE (reference sequence). For the CDR3, the DNA is TGTGCCAGCAAGTCGGAGGAGGATTATGGCTACACCTTC. Translated: CASKSEEDYGYTF.

This clone was observed a handful of times. The J gene is TRBJ1-1, the V gene TRBV4-1; no clear D gene. Trimming left V 0 bases short and J 4 bases short, with 9 bases between. The CDR3 length is 14 residues. In germline, CDR1 is MGHRA, CDR2 YSYEKL. The CDR3 DNA sequence: TGCGCCAGCAGCCAAGACCCCGTGTCCACTGAAGCTTTCTTT. Its translation: CASSQDPVSTEAFF.

The gene calls are TRBV6-5 and TRBJ1-2; D ambiguous. Looked up from germline, CDR1 is MNHEY and CDR2 is SVGAGI. The CDR3 length is 14 residues. V was shortened by 0 bases and J by 4 bases, with 9 bases between the two germline ends. The CDR3 loop reads CASSYSSRVYGYTF. The CDR3 region has the DNA TGTGCCAGCAGTTACTCGAGTCGGGTCTATGGCTACACCTTC.

This clone was found once. The chain recombines TRBV21-1 with TRBJ2-5; the listed D gene, TRBD2, was not tested against the DNA. TRBV21-1 is tagged as a pseudogene. CDR3 length: 13 residues. As DNA, the CDR3 is TGTGCCAGCAGCAAAAGGAGGCAAGAGACCCAGTACTTC. Translating gives CASSKRRQETQYF.

The chain uses TRBV28 and TRBJ2-1; a possible D gene is TRBD1 (6 bases). Germline-derived CDR1 and CDR2 are MDHEN and SYDVKM. The CDR3 is 16 amino acids. Trimming cost V 3 bases and J 6 bases, with 18 bases left between them. This chain's CDR3 is CASSFQQGGGLNEQFF. CDR3 nucleotides: TGTGCCAGCAGTTTCCAACAGGGTGGGGGCCTCAATGAGCAGTTCTTC.

The genes are TRBV6-5 and TRBJ2-7, with 9 bases identical to TRBD1. The V segment lost 2 bases and the J segment 2 bases; nucleotides outside the gene matches: 1. Germline CDR1 reads MNHEY; CDR2 reads SVGAGI. The CDR3 has 14 amino acids. In nucleotides, the CDR3 is TGTGCCAGCAGTTACGGACAGGGGCCCTACGAGCAGTACTTC. The encoded protein is CASSYGQGPYEQYF.

The rearrangement joins TRBV4-2 to TRBJ1-2, with D perhaps TRBD1 (5 bases). Germline V CDR1 and CDR2: LGHNA, YNFKEQ. This CDR3 has 14 amino acids. The V and J ends lost 1 base and 7 bases respectively, with 13 bases between them. As DNA, the CDR3 is TGTGCCAGCAGCCAAGGGGGGACGGGGGGTGGCTACACCTTC. It is translated as CASSQGGTGGGYTF.

The chain is built from TRBV7-9 and TRBJ2-1; TRBD1 is a possible D gene (5 bases). Germline CDR1 SEHNR, CDR2 FQNEAQ (reference sequence). The length of the CDR3 is 14 residues. The V end lost 7 bases, the J end lost 7 bases, and 17 bases lay between the germline ends. For the CDR3, the DNA is TGTGCCAGCATCCCGAGCCAGGGATGGAATGAGCAGTTCTTC. Protein product: CASIPSQGWNEQFF.

The gene calls are TRBV4-3 and TRBJ1-6; D possibly corresponds to TRBD1 (5 bases). From germline, CDR1 is LGHNA and CDR2 YSLEER. CDR3 size: 16 residues. V was clipped by 4 bases and J by 10 bases, with 20 bases between them. CDR3 coding DNA: TGCGCCAGCAGCCGCCTGACAGAGCTTAGTGGGTCACCCCTCCACTTT. Residues: CASSRLTELSGSPLHF.

This rearrangement joins TRBV25-1 to TRBJ1-4; no clear D gene. CDR1 MGHDK and CDR2 SYGVNS come from the germline V gene. The length of the CDR3 is 14 residues. Trimming took 3 bases from V and 4 from J, leaving 9 bases between them. The CDR3 DNA reads TGTGCCAGCAGTGAGGCGGTGGTTAATGAAAAACTGTTTTTT. This gives the protein CASSEAVVNEKLFF.

The V call is TRBV9, the J call TRBJ2-3, with 8 bases aligning to TRBD2. CDR1 is SGDLS, CDR2 YYNGEE, per germline. V lost 1 base to trimming and J lost 6 bases; unmatched junction nucleotides: 7. This CDR3 has 15 residues. The CDR3 sequence: CASSVFGGRPDTQYF. The CDR3 DNA is TGTGCCAGCAGCGTATTTGGCGGGAGGCCGGATACGCAGTATTTT.

The chain links TRBV15 to TRBJ2-5; TRBD2 agrees at 8 bases. Germline V CDR1 and CDR2: LNHNV, YYDKDF (reference sequence). The ends lost 1 base at V and 7 bases at J; junction bases unmatched: 8. CDR3 length: 15 residues. The CDR3 loop is CATSRAILAEGTQYF. CDR3 coding DNA: TGTGCCACCAGCAGAGCGATACTAGCGGAGGGGACCCAGTACTTC. The whole variable domain, filled in from reference TRBV15 and TRBJ2-5, reads DAMVIQNPRYQVTQFGKPVTLSCSQTLNHNVMYWYQQKSSQAPKLLFHYYDKDFNNEADTPDNFQSRRPNTSFCFLDIRSPGLGDTAMYLCATSRAILAEGTQYFGPGTRLLVL.

The chain is built from TRBV6-6 and TRBJ2-7; 8 bases are a match to TRBD2. In germline, CDR1 is MNHNY, CDR2 SVGAGI (reference sequence). The J segment lost 0 bases and the V segment lost 2 bases, leaving 3 bases of the junction unmatched. The CDR3 spans 15 residues. The CDR3 spells CASSYPAGVSYEQYF. CDR3 sequence (DNA): TGTGCCAGCAGTTACCCAGCGGGAGTCTCCTACGAGCAGTACTTC.

V gene TRBV19 combines with J gene TRBJ1-1, with D tentatively TRBD1 (6 bases). CDR3 length equals 15 residues. Trimming pared 3 bases from V and 0 bases from J, leaving 11 bases between. CDR1 is LNHDA, CDR2 SQIVND, per germline (reference sequence). The CDR3 here is CASSIPGQLNTEAFF. CDR3 coding DNA: TGTGCCAGTAGTATCCCGGGACAACTGAACACTGAAGCTTTCTTT.

This clone was counted between two and nine times. The chain has TRBV5-6 and TRBJ1-6; the match to TRBD1 covers 8 bases. J was trimmed by 5 bases and V by 5 bases; bases with no gene match: 9. The CDR3 consists of 16 residues. Germline V lookup: CDR1 SGHDT, CDR2 YYEEEE. CDR3 coding DNA: TGTGCCAGCAGAGGAGACAGGGGTTCCGATAATTCACCCCTCCACTTT. It specifies CASRGDRGSDNSPLHF. Together with reference TRBV5-6 and TRBJ1-6, the CDR3 gives the full variable domain: DAGVTQSPTHLIKTRGQQVTLRCSPKSGHDTVSWYQQALGQGPQFIFQYYEEEERQRGNFPDRFSGHQFPNYSSELNVNALLLGDSALYLCASRGDRGSDNSPLHFGNGTRLTVT.